This T cell receptor beta chain originates from a study of T cells in tuberculosis. Deletions cut 7 bases from V and 7 bases from J, with 23 bases between. This CDR3 contains 16 residues. Germline CDR1 and CDR2: SNHLY and FYNNEI. Time point: new active TB diagnosis, blood taken before or within 7 days of starting treatment. Measured with immunoSEQ multiplex PCR; TCRdb has only the in-frame clones, and not every one. Of under 50,000 clones in the sample, less than 95% were seen once. This sequence joins TRBV2 and TRBJ1-5, with D possibly being TRBD1 (6 bases). The starting material was PBMCs, obtained at tuberculosis diagnosis. The TCR sequence derives from an adult with tuberculosis. The CDR3 here is CASTTFLRDIPQPQHF. CDR3 DNA sequence: TGTGCCAGCACCACCTTCCTCCGGGACATTCCCCAGCCCCAGCATTTT.